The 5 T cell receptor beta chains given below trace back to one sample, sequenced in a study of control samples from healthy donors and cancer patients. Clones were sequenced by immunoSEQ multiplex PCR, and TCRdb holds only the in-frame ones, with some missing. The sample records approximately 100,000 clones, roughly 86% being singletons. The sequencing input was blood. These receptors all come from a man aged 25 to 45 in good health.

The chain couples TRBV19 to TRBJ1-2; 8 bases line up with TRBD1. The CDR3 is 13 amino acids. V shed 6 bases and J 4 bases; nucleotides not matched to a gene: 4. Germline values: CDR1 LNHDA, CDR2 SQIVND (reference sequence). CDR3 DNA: TGTGCCAGTAGGACCGACAGGGGCTATGGCTACACCTTC. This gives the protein CASRTDRGYGYTF.

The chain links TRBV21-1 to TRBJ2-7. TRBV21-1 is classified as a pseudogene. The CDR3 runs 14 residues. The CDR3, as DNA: TGTGCCAGCAATCTTAGGAGGGGGAAGGGCGAGCAGTACGTC. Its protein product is CASNLRRGKGEQYV.

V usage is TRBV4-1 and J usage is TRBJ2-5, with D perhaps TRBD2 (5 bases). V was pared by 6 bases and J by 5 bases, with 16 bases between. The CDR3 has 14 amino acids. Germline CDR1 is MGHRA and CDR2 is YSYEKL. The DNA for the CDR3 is TGCGCCAGCAGTCCTACCGGAGGCGGGGAGACCCAGTACTTC. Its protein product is CASSPTGGGETQYF.

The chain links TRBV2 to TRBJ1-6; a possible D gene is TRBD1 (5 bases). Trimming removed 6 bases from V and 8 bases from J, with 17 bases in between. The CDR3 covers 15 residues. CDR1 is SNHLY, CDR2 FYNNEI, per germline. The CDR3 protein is CASRTTAGGDSPLHF. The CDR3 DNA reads TGTGCCAGCAGGACGACTGCGGGGGGGGATTCACCCCTCCACTTT. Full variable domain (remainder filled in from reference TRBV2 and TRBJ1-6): EPEVTQTPSHQVTQMGQEVILRCVPISNHLYFYWYRQILGQKVEFLVSFYNNEISEKSEIFDDQFSVERPDGSNFTLKIRSTKLEDSAMYFCASRTTAGGDSPLHFGNGTRLTVT.

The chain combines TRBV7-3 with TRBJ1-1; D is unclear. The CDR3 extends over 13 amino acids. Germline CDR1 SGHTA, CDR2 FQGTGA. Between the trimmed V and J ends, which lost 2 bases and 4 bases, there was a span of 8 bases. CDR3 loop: CASSLSGSTEAFF. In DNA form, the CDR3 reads TGTGCCAGCAGCTTATCGGGATCCACTGAAGCTTTCTTT.